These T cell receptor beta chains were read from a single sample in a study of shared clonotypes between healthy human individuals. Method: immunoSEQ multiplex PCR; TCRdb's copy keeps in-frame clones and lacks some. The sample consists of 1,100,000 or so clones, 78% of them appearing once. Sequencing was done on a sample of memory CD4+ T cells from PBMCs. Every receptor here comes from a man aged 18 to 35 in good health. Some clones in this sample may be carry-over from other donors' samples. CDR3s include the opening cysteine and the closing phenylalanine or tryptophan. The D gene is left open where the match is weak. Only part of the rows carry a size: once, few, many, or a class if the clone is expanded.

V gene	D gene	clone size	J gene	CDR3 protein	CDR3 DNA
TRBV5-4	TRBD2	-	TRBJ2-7	CASSLSTSGRTEQYF	TGTGCCAGCAGCTTGTCCACTAGCGGGAGGACCGAGCAGTACTTC
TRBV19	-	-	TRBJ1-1	CASSIWRGAFNTEAFF	TGTGCCAGTAGTATATGGAGGGGGGCTTTTAACACTGAAGCTTTCTTT
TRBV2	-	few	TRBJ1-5	CASKPEGNQPQHF	TGTGCCAGCAAACCAGAGGGCAATCAGCCCCAGCATTTT
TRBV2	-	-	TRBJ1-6	CASSDQWNSPLHF	TGTGCCAGCAGTGACCAGTGGAATTCACCCCTCCACTTT
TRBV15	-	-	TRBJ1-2	CATSSYTFNPNGYTF	TGTGCCACCAGCAGTTACACATTCAACCCTAATGGCTACACCTTC
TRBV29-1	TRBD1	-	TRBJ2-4	CSVGDRAFRNIQYF	TGCAGCGTTGGCGACAGGGCTTTCCGAAACATTCAGTACTTC
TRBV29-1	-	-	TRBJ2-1	CSVFRPLSNEQFF	TGCAGCGTTTTTAGGCCATTAAGCAATGAGCAGTTCTTC
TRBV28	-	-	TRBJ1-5	CASSFGVNSNQPQHF	TGTGCCAGCAGTTTTGGGGTTAACAGCAATCAGCCCCAGCATTTT
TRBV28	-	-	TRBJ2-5	CASSLLGTAEETQYF	TGTGCCAGCAGTTTATTGGGGACCGCGGAAGAGACCCAGTACTTC
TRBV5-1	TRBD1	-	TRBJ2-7	CASRSIQGALSANEQYF	TGCGCCAGCAGGTCTATACAGGGGGCCCTTTCTGCTAACGAGCAGTACTTC
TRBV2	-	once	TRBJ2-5	CASSVRKGQETQYF	TGTGCCAGCAGTGTCAGGAAGGGCCAAGAGACCCAGTACTTC
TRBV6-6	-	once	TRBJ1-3	CASSGPGSGNTIYF	TGTGCCAGCAGCGGGCCGGGATCCGGAAACACCATATATTTT
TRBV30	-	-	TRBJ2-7	CAWSKGVPPNGQYF	TGTGCCTGGAGTAAAGGGGTACCTCCTAACGGGCAGTACTTC
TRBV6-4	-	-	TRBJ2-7	CASSEGPSYEQYF	TGTGCCAGCAGTGAGGGCCCTTCCTACGAGCAGTACTTC
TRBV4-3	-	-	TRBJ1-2	CASSQDVRAYGYTF	TGCGCCAGCAGCCAAGATGTCAGGGCCTATGGCTACACCTTC
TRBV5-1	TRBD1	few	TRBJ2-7	CASSQLPGQVTYEQYF	TGCGCCAGCAGTCAACTCCCGGGACAGGTGACCTACGAGCAGTACTTC
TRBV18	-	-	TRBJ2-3	CASGIASTDTQYF	TGTGCCAGCGGCATAGCAAGCACAGATACGCAGTATTTT
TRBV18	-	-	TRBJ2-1	CASSPDLYNEQFF	TGTGCCAGCTCGCCCGACTTGTACAATGAGCAGTTCTTC
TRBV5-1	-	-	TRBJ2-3	CASSFSGQGDTQYF	TGCGCCAGCAGCTTTAGCGGCCAGGGAGATACGCAGTATTTT
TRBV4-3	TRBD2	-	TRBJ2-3	CASSQGWLAGGRRPEYF	TGCGCCAGCAGCCAAGGATGGCTAGCGGGAGGCCGGAGGCCGGAGTATTTT
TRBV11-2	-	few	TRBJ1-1	CASRPIGGTEAFF	TGTGCCAGCAGGCCGATCGGGGGGACTGAAGCTTTCTTT
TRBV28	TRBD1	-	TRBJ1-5	CASRDRAMTGRVGNQPQHF	TGTGCCAGCAGAGACAGGGCGATGACAGGGAGGGTGGGCAATCAGCCCCAGCATTTT